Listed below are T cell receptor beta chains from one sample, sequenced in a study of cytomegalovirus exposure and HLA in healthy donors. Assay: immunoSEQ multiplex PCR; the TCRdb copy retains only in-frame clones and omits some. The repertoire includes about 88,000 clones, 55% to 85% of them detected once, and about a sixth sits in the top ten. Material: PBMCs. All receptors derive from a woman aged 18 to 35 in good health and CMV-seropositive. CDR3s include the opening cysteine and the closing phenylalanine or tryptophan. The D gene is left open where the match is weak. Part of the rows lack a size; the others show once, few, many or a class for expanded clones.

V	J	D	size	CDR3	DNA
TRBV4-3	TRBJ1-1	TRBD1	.	CASSQDGGTGEAFF	TGCGCCAGCAGCCAAGATGGGGGGACAGGGGAAGCTTTCTTT
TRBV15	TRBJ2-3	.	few	CATRVKGGLTDTQYF	TGTGCCACCAGAGTTAAGGGGGGGTTAACAGATACGCAGTATTTT
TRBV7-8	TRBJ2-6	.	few	CASTLQGTLPLSGANVLTF	TGTGCCAGCACCCTACAGGGCACCCTCCCTCTCTCTGGGGCCAACGTCCTGACTTTC
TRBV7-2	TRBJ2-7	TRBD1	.	CASSTGTVSYEQYF	TGTGCCAGCAGCACAGGGACAGTCTCCTACGAGCAGTACTTC
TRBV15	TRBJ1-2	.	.	CATSRDRSDRNYGYTF	TGTGCCACCAGCAGAGATAGGTCCGACAGAAACTATGGCTACACCTTC
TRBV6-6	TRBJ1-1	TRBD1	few	CASRITGDRGPEAFF	TGTGCCAGCAGAATTACAGGGGATCGGGGTCCTGAAGCTTTCTTT
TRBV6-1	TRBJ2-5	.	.	CASSGTVQQTQYF	TGTGCCAGCAGTGGGACAGTTCAACAGACCCAGTACTTC
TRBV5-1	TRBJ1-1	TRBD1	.	CASSSSGGATEAFF	TGCGCCAGCAGCTCCTCAGGGGGCGCGACTGAAGCTTTCTTT
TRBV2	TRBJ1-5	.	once	CASLPDRNQPQHF	TGTGCCAGCTTACCCGACAGGAATCAGCCCCAGCATTTT
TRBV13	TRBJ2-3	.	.	CASSLGLLAETDTQYF	TGTGCCAGCAGCTTAGGCCTATTAGCGGAAACAGATACGCAGTATTTT
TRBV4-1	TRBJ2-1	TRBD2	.	CASSQLLAAYNEQFF	TGCGCCAGCAGCCAACTACTAGCGGCCTACAATGAGCAGTTCTTC
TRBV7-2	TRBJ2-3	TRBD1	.	CASSLSVRTGVTDTQYF	TGTGCCAGCAGCTTATCGGTTCGGACAGGAGTCACAGATACGCAGTATTTT
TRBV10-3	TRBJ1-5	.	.	CAISDTDTNSNQPQHF	TGTGCCATCAGTGACACTGACACCAATAGCAATCAGCCCCAGCATTTT
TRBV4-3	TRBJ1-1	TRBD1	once	CASSQARGPSEAFF	TGCGCCAGCAGCCAAGCCAGGGGGCCGTCTGAAGCTTTCTTT
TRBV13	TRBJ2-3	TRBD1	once	CASSSALTGGTDTQYF	TGTGCCAGCAGCTCCGCCTTGACAGGGGGCACAGATACGCAGTATTTT
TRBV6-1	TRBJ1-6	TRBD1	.	CASSGDSGYNSPLHF	TGTGCCAGCAGTGGGGACAGCGGCTATAATTCACCCCTCCACTTT
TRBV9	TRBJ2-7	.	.	CASSLETSAYEQYF	TGTGCCAGCAGCTTGGAGACGTCTGCCTACGAGCAGTACTTC
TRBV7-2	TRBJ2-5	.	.	CASSSHAAVQETQYF	TGTGCCAGCAGCTCCCACGCGGCAGTCCAGGAGACCCAGTACTTC
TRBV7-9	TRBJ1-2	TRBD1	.	CASRPPDRGVGNYGYTF	TGTGCCAGCAGACCACCGGACAGGGGGGTTGGCAACTATGGCTACACCTTC
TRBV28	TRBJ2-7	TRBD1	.	CASYTGTDIYEQYF	TGTGCCAGCTATACCGGGACAGACATCTACGAGCAGTACTTC
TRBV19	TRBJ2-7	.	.	CATSAGLGTYEQYF	TGTGCCACCTCGGCCGGGCTCGGGACCTACGAGCAGTACTTC
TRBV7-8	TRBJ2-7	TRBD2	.	CASSPQPGTSGYEQYF	TGTGCCAGCAGTCCTCAACCCGGGACTAGCGGCTACGAGCAGTACTTC
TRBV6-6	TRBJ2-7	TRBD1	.	CASSRDRVEQYF	TGTGCCAGCAGTAGGGACAGGGTCGAGCAGTACTTC
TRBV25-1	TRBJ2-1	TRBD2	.	CASSVSGGPNNEQFF	TGTGCCAGCAGTGTATCGGGAGGGCCTAACAATGAGCAGTTCTTC
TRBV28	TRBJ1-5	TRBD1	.	CASSLYRPQPGQGTNQPQHF	TGTGCCAGCAGTTTATACAGACCCCAACCGGGACAGGGGACCAATCAGCCCCAGCATTTT
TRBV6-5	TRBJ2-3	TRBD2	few	CASSPGGAQYF	TGTGCCAGCAGTCCGGGAGGTGCGCAGTATTTT